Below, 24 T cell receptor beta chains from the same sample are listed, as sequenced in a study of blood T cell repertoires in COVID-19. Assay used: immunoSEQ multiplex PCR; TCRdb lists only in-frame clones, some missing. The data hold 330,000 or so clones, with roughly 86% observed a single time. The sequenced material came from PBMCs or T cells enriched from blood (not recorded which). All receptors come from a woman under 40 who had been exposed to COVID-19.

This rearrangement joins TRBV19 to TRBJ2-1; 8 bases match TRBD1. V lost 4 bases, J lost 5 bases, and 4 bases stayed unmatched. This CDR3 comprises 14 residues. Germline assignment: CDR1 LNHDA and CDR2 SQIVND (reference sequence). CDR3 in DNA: TGTGCCAGTAGTACGCAGGGGGCTCACAATGAGCAGTTCTTC. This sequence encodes CASSTQGAHNEQFF.

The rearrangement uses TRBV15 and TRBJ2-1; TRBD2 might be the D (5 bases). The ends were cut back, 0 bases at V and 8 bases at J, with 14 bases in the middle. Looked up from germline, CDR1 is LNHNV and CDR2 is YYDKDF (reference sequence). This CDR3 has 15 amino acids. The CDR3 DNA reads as TGTGCCACCAGCAGAGATCGGGGTCCCCGGGATGAGCAGTTCTTC. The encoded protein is CATSRDRGPRDEQFF.

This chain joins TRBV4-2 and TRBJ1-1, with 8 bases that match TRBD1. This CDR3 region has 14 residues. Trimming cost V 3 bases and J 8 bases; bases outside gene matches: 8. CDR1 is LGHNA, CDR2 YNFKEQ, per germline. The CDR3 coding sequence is TGTGCCAGCAGCCATCCCGGACAGGGTGAAGAAGCTTTCTTT. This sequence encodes CASSHPGQGEEAFF.

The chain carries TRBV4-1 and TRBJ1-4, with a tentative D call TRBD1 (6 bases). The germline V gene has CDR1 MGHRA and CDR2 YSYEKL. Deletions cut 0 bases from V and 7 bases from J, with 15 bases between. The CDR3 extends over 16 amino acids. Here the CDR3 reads CASSQERGRGLEKLFF. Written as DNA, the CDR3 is TGCGCCAGCAGCCAAGAAAGGGGGAGGGGTCTTGAAAAACTGTTTTTT.

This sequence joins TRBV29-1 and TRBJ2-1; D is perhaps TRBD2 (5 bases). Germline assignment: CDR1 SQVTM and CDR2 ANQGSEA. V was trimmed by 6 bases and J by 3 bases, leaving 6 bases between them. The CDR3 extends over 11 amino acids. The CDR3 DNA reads TGCAGCGTGGGAGACTACAATGAGCAGTTCTTC. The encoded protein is CSVGDYNEQFF.

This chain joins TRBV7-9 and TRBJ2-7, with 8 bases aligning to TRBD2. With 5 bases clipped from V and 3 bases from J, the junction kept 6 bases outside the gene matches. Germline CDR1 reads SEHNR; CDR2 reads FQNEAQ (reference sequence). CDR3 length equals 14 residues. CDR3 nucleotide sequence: TGTGCCAGCAGCGCCTCGGCGGGGGGCTACGAGCAGTACTTC. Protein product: CASSASAGGYEQYF. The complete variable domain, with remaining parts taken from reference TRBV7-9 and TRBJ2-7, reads DTGVSQNPRHKITKRGQNVTFRCDPISEHNRLYWYRQTLGQGPEFLTYFQNEAQLEKSRLLSDRFSAERPKGSFSTLEIQRTEQGDSAMYLCASSASAGGYEQYFGPGTRLTVT.

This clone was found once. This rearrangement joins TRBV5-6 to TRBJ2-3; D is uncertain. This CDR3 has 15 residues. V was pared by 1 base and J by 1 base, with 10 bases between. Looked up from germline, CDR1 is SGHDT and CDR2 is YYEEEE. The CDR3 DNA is TGTGCCAGCAGCTTGCTAGTGGGTGGCACAGATACGCAGTATTTT. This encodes CASSLLVGGTDTQYF.

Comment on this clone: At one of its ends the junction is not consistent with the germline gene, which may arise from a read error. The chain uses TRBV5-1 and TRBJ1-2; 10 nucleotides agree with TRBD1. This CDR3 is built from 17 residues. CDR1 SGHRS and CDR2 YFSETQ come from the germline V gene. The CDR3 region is CVSSAIFGQGDPYGYTF. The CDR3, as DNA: TGCGTCAGCAGCGCCATCTTCGGACAGGGGGACCCCTATGGCTACACCTTC.

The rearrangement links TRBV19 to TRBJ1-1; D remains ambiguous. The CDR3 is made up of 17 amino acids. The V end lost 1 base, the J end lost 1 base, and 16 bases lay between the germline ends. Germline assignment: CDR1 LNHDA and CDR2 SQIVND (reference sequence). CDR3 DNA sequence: TGTGCCAGTAGTATAGGTGGTTTCCGGGTGGGGAACACTGAAGCTTTCTTT. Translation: CASSIGGFRVGNTEAFF.

The DNA for the CDR3 is TGTGCCAGCAGCCAAGAATGGGCAGGCGCGGGTAATGAAAAACTGTTTTTT. Translated, it gives CASSQEWAGAGNEKLFF. The chain uses TRBV4-2 and TRBJ1-4; no reliable D call. V lost 0 bases to trimming and J lost 4 bases, with 15 bases between them. CDR1 LGHNA and CDR2 YNFKEQ come from the germline V gene. CDR3 length equals 17 residues.

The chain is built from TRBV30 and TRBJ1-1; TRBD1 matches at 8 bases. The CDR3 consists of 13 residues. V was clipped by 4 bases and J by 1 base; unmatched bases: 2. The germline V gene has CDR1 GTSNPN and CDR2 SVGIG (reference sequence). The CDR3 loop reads CAWIGQGNTEAFF. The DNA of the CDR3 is TGTGCCTGGATAGGACAGGGGAACACTGAAGCTTTCTTT.

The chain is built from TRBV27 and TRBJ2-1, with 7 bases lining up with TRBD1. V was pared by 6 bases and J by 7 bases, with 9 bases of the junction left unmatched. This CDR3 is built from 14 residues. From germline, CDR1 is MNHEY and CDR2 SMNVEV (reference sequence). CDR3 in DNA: TGTGCCAGCAGGGGGACAGTCAGGGGGAATGAGCAGTTCTTC. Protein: CASRGTVRGNEQFF.

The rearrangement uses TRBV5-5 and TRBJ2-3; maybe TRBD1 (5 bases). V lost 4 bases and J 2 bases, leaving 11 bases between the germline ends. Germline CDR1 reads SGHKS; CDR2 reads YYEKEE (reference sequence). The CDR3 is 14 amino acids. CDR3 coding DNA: TGTGCCAGCAGCATTGACAGACCCACAGATACGCAGTATTTT. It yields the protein CASSIDRPTDTQYF.

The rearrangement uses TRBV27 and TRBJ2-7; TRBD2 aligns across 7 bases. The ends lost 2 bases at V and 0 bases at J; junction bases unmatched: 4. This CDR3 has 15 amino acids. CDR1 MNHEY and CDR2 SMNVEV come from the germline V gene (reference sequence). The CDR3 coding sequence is TGTGCCAGCAGTTTAGGTAGCGGGTACTCCTACGAGCAGTACTTC. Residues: CASSLGSGYSYEQYF.

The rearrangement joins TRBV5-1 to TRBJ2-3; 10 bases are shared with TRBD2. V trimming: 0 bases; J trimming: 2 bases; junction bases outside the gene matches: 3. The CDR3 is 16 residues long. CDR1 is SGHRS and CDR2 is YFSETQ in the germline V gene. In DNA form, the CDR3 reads TGCGCCAGCAGCTTGGGACTAGCGGGCTTCACAGATACGCAGTATTTT. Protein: CASSLGLAGFTDTQYF.

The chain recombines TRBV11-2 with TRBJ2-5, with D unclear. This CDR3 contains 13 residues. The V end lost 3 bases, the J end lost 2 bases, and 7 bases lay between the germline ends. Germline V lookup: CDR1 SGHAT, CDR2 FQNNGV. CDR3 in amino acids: CASSFLRQETQYF. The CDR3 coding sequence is TGTGCCAGCAGCTTTCTCCGTCAAGAGACCCAGTACTTC.

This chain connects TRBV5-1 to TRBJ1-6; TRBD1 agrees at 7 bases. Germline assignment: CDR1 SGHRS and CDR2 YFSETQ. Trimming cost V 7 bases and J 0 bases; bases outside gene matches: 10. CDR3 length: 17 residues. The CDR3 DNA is TGCGCCAGCGCGGACAGGCCCTCCGGCTCCTATAATTCACCCCTCCACTTT. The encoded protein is CASADRPSGSYNSPLHF. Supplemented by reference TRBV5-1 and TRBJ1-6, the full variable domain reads KAGVTQTPRYLIKTRGQQVTLSCSPISGHRSVSWYQQTPGQGLQFLFEYFSETQRNKGNFPGRFSGRQFSNSRSEMNVSTLELGDSALYLCASADRPSGSYNSPLHFGNGTRLTVT.

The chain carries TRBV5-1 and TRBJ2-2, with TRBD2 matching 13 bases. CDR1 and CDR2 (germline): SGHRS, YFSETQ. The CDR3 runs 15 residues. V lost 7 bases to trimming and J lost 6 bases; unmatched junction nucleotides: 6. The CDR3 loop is CASWTSGSNSGELFF. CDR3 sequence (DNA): TGCGCCAGCTGGACTAGCGGGAGTAATTCCGGGGAGCTGTTTTTT.

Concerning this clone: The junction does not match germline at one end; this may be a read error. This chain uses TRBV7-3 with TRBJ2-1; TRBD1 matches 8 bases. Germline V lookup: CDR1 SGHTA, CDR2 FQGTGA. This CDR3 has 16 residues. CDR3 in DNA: TGTGCCAGCAGTTTAATTCCAGGACAGGGATACAATGAGCAGTTCTTC. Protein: CASSLIPGQGYNEQFF.

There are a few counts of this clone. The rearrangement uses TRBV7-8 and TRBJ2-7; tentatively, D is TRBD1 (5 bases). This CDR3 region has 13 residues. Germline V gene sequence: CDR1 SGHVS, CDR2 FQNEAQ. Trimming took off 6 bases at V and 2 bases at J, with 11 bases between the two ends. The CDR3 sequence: CASSLGRTYEQYF. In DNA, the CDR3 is TGTGCCAGCAGTCTGGGGCGAACCTACGAGCAGTACTTC.

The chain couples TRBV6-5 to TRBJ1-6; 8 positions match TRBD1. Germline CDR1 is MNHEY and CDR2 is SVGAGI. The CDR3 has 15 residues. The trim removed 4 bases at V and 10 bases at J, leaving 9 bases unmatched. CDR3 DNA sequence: TGTGCCAGCAGTTCGAGCAGGGGGCAAGGATCACCCCTCCACTTT. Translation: CASSSSRGQGSPLHF.

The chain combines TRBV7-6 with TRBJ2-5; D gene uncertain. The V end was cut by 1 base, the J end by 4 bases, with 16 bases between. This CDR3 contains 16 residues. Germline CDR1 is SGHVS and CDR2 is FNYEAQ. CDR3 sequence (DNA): TGTGCCAGCAGCTTAGTCGTATCCCACCCGAGAGAGACCCAGTACTTC. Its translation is CASSLVVSHPRETQYF.

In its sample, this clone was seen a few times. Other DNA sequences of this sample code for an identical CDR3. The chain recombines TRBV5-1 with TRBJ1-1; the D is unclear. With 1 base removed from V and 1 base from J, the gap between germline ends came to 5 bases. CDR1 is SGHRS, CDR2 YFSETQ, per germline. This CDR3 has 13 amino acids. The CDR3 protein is CASSLTGNTEAFF. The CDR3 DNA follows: TGCGCCAGCAGCTTGACGGGGAACACTGAAGCTTTCTTT. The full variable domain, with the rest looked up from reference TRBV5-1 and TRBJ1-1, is KAGVTQTPRYLIKTRGQQVTLSCSPISGHRSVSWYQQTPGQGLQFLFEYFSETQRNKGNFPGRFSGRQFSNSRSEMNVSTLELGDSALYLCASSLTGNTEAFFGQGTRLTVV.

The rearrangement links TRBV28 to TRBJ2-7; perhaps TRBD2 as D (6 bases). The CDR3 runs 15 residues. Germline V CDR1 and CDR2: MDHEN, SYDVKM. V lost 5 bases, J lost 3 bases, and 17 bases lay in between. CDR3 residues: CASSPELAVIYEQYF. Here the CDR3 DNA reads TGTGCCAGCAGTCCAGAACTAGCAGTGATCTACGAGCAGTACTTC.